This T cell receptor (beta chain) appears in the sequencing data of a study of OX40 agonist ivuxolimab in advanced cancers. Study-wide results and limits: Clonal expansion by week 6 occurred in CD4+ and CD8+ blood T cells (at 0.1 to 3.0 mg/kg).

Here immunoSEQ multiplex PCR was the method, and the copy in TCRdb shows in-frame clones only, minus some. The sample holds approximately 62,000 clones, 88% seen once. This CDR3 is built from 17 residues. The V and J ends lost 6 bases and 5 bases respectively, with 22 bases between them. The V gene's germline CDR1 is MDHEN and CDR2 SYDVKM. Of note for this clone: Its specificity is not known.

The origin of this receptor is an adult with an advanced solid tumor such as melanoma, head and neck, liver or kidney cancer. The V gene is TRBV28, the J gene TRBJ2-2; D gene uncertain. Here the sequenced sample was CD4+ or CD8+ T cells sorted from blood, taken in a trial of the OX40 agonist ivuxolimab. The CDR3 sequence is CASSRVAPPGRTGELFF. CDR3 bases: TGTGCCAGCAGCAGAGTAGCCCCTCCGGGCAGGACCGGGGAGCTGTTTTTT.